This TCR beta chain appears in the sequencing data of a study of blood T cell repertoires in COVID-19. Germline assignment: CDR1 MNHEY and CDR2 SVGAGI. Trimming stripped 6 bases from V and 0 bases from J, with 11 bases between. The CDR3 has 14 amino acids. Generated by immunoSEQ multiplex PCR, the TCRdb table keeps only in-frame clones and is missing some. The sample lists 100,000 to 150,000 clones, around three quarters occurring once. The clonotype was recovered from a man aged 40-50 years with active or convalescent COVID-19. The rearrangement joins TRBV6-5 to TRBJ1-2; possibly TRBD1 for D (5 bases). Sequenced input: peripheral blood. The CDR3: CASSLGDSNYGYTF. The CDR3 coding sequence is TGTGCCAGCAGCCTGGGGGACTCTAACTATGGCTACACCTTC.